These T cell receptor beta chains were read from a single sample in a study of T cells in Graves' hyperthyroidism and ophthalmopathy. In TCRdb, the multiplex PCR reads were re-called with MiXCR into one record per CDR3 protein. The sample has 600,000 to 700,000 distinct CDR3 sequences; roughly 14% are singletons. Sequenced sample: blood. These TCRs come from a woman aged 35 to 49 with Graves' ophthalmopathy. The CDR3 runs from the conserved cysteine through the conserved F or W. D genes are given only for firm matches. A row's size may be missing; if present it is once, few, many or a size class.

J gene: TRBJ2-7
D gene: -
V gene: TRBV15
clone size: many
CDR3 length: 13
CDR3 DNA: TGTGCCACCGGCCGAGACAGAGCCTTCGAGCAGTACTTC
CDR3 protein: CATGRDRAFEQYF

J gene: TRBJ2-5
D gene: TRBD1
V gene: TRBV7-9
clone size: many
CDR3 length: 15
CDR3 DNA: TGTGCCAGCGGGGACAGTCCCATTTCGGGGGAGACCCAGTACTTC
CDR3 protein: CASGDSPISGETQYF

J gene: TRBJ1-3
D gene: -
V gene: TRBV28
clone size: many
CDR3 length: 16
CDR3 DNA: TGTGCCAGCAGTTCCGGAGGACCCCTCTCTGGAAACACCATATATTTT
CDR3 protein: CASSSGGPLSGNTIYF

J gene: TRBJ2-7
D gene: TRBD1
V gene: TRBV28
clone size: many
CDR3 length: 15
CDR3 DNA: TGTGCCAGCAGGAACCGGGACAGGGGGCCCAACGAGCAGTACTTC
CDR3 protein: CASRNRDRGPNEQYF

J gene: TRBJ2-7
D gene: TRBD2
V gene: TRBV11-3
clone size: many
CDR3 length: 15
CDR3 DNA: TGTGCCAGCAGCTTAGACGGGAGGGCCTTTTACGAGCAGTACTTC
CDR3 protein: CASSLDGRAFYEQYF

J gene: TRBJ2-1
D gene: -
V gene: TRBV29-1
clone size: few
CDR3 length: 14
CDR3 DNA: TGCAGCGTTGAAGGAGGAGGTGCCTACAATGAGCAGTTCTTC
CDR3 protein: CSVEGGGAYNEQFF

J gene: TRBJ1-5
D gene: TRBD1
V gene: TRBV20-1
clone size: many
CDR3 length: 17
CDR3 DNA: TGCAGTGCTAGTACGGGACAGAGCACGTATAGCAATCAGCCCCAGCATTTT
CDR3 protein: CSASTGQSTYSNQPQHF

J gene: TRBJ2-5
D gene: -
V gene: TRBV20-1
clone size: many
CDR3 length: 13
CDR3 DNA: TGCAGTGCTAGAGAGGTATACCAAGAGACCCAGTACTTC
CDR3 protein: CSAREVYQETQYF

J gene: TRBJ1-2
D gene: -
V gene: TRBV30
clone size: -
CDR3 length: 14
CDR3 DNA: TGTGCCTGGAGTGTACAGGGACCTAACTATGGCTACACCTTC
CDR3 protein: CAWSVQGPNYGYTF

J gene: TRBJ2-7
D gene: -
V gene: TRBV30
clone size: -
CDR3 length: 13
CDR3 DNA: TGTGCCTGGAGTTGGGGCGGAACCAACGAGCAGTACTTC
CDR3 protein: CAWSWGGTNEQYF

J gene: TRBJ2-7
D gene: TRBD1
V gene: TRBV2
clone size: -
CDR3 length: 15
CDR3 DNA: TGTGCCAGCAGACCCAGGACAGGGACAAACTACGAGCAGTACTTC
CDR3 protein: CASRPRTGTNYEQYF

J gene: TRBJ1-5
D gene: -
V gene: TRBV30
clone size: -
CDR3 length: 14
CDR3 DNA: TGTGCCTGGGGCACCCTGACAAGCAATCAGCCCCAGCATTTT
CDR3 protein: CAWGTLTSNQPQHF

J gene: TRBJ2-4
D gene: -
V gene: TRBV5-1
clone size: few
CDR3 length: 13
CDR3 DNA: TGCGCCAGCAGCACGGAGTTCAAAAACATTCAGTACTTC
CDR3 protein: CASSTEFKNIQYF

J gene: TRBJ2-7
D gene: -
V gene: TRBV6-1
clone size: many
CDR3 length: 13
CDR3 DNA: TGTGCCAGCAGGGAGTTTAAGGTCTACGAGCAGTACTTC
CDR3 protein: CASREFKVYEQYF

J gene: TRBJ2-5
D gene: TRBD2
V gene: TRBV11-2
clone size: -
CDR3 length: 15
CDR3 DNA: TGTGCCAGCAGCATTAGCGGGAGGGACCAAGAGACCCAGTACTTC
CDR3 protein: CASSISGRDQETQYF

J gene: TRBJ2-5
D gene: TRBD2
V gene: TRBV19
clone size: -
CDR3 length: 15
CDR3 DNA: TGTGCCTCGGGACTAGCGGGGGGTGGGCAAGAGACCCAGTACTTC
CDR3 protein: CASGLAGGGQETQYF